This T cell receptor beta chain was obtained from a study of T cell responses to AZD1222 COVID-19 vaccine. General study results and limits: Repertoire samples came only from after the peak T cell response. Just five to seven people given AZD1222 tested seropositive at baseline. A rise in Spike-specific TCR breadth and depth followed two AZD1222 doses.

Comment on this clone: The antigen remains unidentified.

Method: immunoSEQ multiplex PCR; TCRdb's copy keeps in-frame clones and lacks some. The sample yields 200,000 or so clones, about 94% seen once. Recipients boosted at about 4 weeks or about 12 weeks are pooled. The CDR3 covers 16 residues. CDR1 and CDR2 (germline): SGHRS, YFSETQ. The V and J ends lost 0 bases and 0 bases respectively, with 9 bases between them. Sequenced material: peripheral blood, taken 28 days after the second AZD1222 dose. The V call is TRBV5-1, the J call TRBJ1-4; D remains unclear. The sequence derives from an adult who received the AZD1222 COVID-19 vaccine. The CDR3 DNA is TGCGCCAGCAGCTTGGATGGCAGCTCAACTAATGAAAAACTGTTTTTT. Protein product: CASSLDGSSTNEKLFF.